These T cell receptor beta chains were read from a single sample in a study of cytomegalovirus exposure and HLA in healthy donors. Using immunoSEQ multiplex PCR, the repertoire was profiled, and TCRdb retains in-frame clones only, with some absent. Seen here are some 150,000 clones, about 61% observed once, and the top ten hold 2% to 2.5%. What was sequenced was PBMCs. The receptors derive from a middle-aged woman in good health and CMV-seronegative. CDR3s include the opening cysteine and the closing phenylalanine or tryptophan. The order of the fields is clone size, D gene, J gene, V gene, CDR3 DNA, CDR3 protein. A D gene is named only where the DNA matches it firmly. Clone size is given for some rows only: seen once, a few or many times, or a class if the clone is expanded.

clone_size: few; d_call: .; j_call: TRBJ1-1; v_call: TRBV7-3; cdr3_nt: TGTGCCAGCAGCTCCTCAGGGTATATGACTGAAGCTTTCTTT; cdr3_aa: CASSSSGYMTEAFF
clone_size: few; d_call: TRBD1; j_call: TRBJ1-6; v_call: TRBV6-4; cdr3_nt: TGTGCCAGCAGTACGACCGGGACAGGGGTTTCACCCCTCCACTTT; cdr3_aa: CASSTTGTGVSPLHF
clone_size: .; d_call: .; j_call: TRBJ1-1; v_call: TRBV15; cdr3_nt: TGTGCCACCAGCAGAGGAGACAGCGCCAACACTGAAGCTTTCTTT; cdr3_aa: CATSRGDSANTEAFF
clone_size: .; d_call: TRBD1; j_call: TRBJ2-7; v_call: TRBV11-2; cdr3_nt: TGTGCCAGCAGCCCGTGGACAGGGACGAGAGGCTACGAGCAGTACTTC; cdr3_aa: CASSPWTGTRGYEQYF
clone_size: .; d_call: .; j_call: TRBJ1-3; v_call: TRBV4-3; cdr3_nt: TGCGCCAGCAGCCAAGATCTCGAGGGAACTGGAAACACCATATATTTT; cdr3_aa: CASSQDLEGTGNTIYF
clone_size: .; d_call: TRBD1; j_call: TRBJ2-5; v_call: TRBV7-9; cdr3_nt: TGTGCCAGCAGGGACCGGGACAGAGAAGAGACCCAGTACTTC; cdr3_aa: CASRDRDREETQYF
clone_size: .; d_call: .; j_call: TRBJ1-5; v_call: TRBV30; cdr3_nt: TGTGCCTGGAGTGTGGGAGGGAGTCCGAATCAGCCCCAGCATTTT; cdr3_aa: CAWSVGGSPNQPQHF
clone_size: .; d_call: TRBD2; j_call: TRBJ2-7; v_call: TRBV19; cdr3_nt: TGTGCCAGTAGTATATTCCTAGCGGCCACCTACGAGCAGTACTTC; cdr3_aa: CASSIFLAATYEQYF
clone_size: few; d_call: .; j_call: TRBJ1-2; v_call: TRBV14; cdr3_nt: TGTGCCAGCAGCCGATACAGGGCCTATGGCTACACCTTC; cdr3_aa: CASSRYRAYGYTF
clone_size: .; d_call: TRBD2; j_call: TRBJ2-5; v_call: TRBV29-1; cdr3_nt: TGCAGCGGGGCCCTAGCGGGGGTGGAGACCCAGTACTTC; cdr3_aa: CSGALAGVETQYF
clone_size: .; d_call: .; j_call: TRBJ2-2; v_call: TRBV6-6; cdr3_nt: TGTGCCAGCAGTTACCCTCCCCCACAGGGTCCCGGGGAGCTGTTTTTT; cdr3_aa: CASSYPPPQGPGELFF
clone_size: .; d_call: .; j_call: TRBJ2-3; v_call: TRBV7-2; cdr3_nt: TGTGCCAGCAGCTTAGTCGGGGGGCCTACAGATACGCAGTATTTT; cdr3_aa: CASSLVGGPTDTQYF
clone_size: .; d_call: .; j_call: TRBJ2-7; v_call: TRBV6-5; cdr3_nt: TGTGCCAGCAGTTCCGGGACAGCGGGTAAAGAGCAGTACTTC; cdr3_aa: CASSSGTAGKEQYF
clone_size: few; d_call: .; j_call: TRBJ1-6; v_call: TRBV2; cdr3_nt: TGTGCCAGCAGTGAGGACTCGAATTCACCCCTCCACTTT; cdr3_aa: CASSEDSNSPLHF
clone_size: .; d_call: TRBD1; j_call: TRBJ1-1; v_call: TRBV7-3; cdr3_nt: TGTGCCAGCAGCCAACAGGGGACTAGGAACACTGAAGCTTTCTTT; cdr3_aa: CASSQQGTRNTEAFF
clone_size: .; d_call: .; j_call: TRBJ1-1; v_call: TRBV5-1; cdr3_nt: TGCGCCAGCAGCTTGGGGAGTGAAGCTTTCTTT; cdr3_aa: CASSLGSEAFF
clone_size: few; d_call: .; j_call: TRBJ1-6; v_call: TRBV4-3; cdr3_nt: TGCGCCAGCAGCCAAGGTAGAAGCTCCTATAATTCACCCCTCCACTTT; cdr3_aa: CASSQGRSSYNSPLHF
clone_size: .; d_call: .; j_call: TRBJ1-1; v_call: TRBV27; cdr3_nt: TGTGCCAGCAGTTTACGACGGGGGGGCGGTGAAGCTTTCTTT; cdr3_aa: CASSLRRGGGEAFF
clone_size: .; d_call: .; j_call: TRBJ2-3; v_call: TRBV6-1; cdr3_nt: TGTGCCAGCAGTGAACTAAGAGATACGCAGTATTTT; cdr3_aa: CASSELRDTQYF
clone_size: .; d_call: TRBD2; j_call: TRBJ2-3; v_call: TRBV4-2; cdr3_nt: TGTGCCAGCAGTCGGGAAGGGGCTAGCGGGGGGGCAGGCACGCAGTATTTT; cdr3_aa: CASSREGASGGAGTQYF
clone_size: .; d_call: .; j_call: TRBJ1-5; v_call: TRBV16; cdr3_nt: TGTGCCAGCAGCCAATCGAGGTATCAGCCCCAGCATTTT; cdr3_aa: CASSQSRYQPQHF
clone_size: once; d_call: TRBD1; j_call: TRBJ1-2; v_call: TRBV5-4; cdr3_nt: TGTGCCAGCAGGTGGACAGGGGTGGATGGCTACACCTTC; cdr3_aa: CASRWTGVDGYTF
clone_size: few; d_call: TRBD2; j_call: TRBJ2-1; v_call: TRBV28; cdr3_nt: TGTGCCAGCAGTTTGGATAGCCTAGCGGGGGGCTCTAGCTCCTACAATGAGCAGTTCTTC; cdr3_aa: CASSLDSLAGGSSSYNEQFF
clone_size: few; d_call: .; j_call: TRBJ2-3; v_call: TRBV15; cdr3_nt: TGTGCCACCAGCACGGGGGAAGGTGTAGATACGCAGTATTTT; cdr3_aa: CATSTGEGVDTQYF
clone_size: once; d_call: .; j_call: TRBJ1-2; v_call: TRBV25-1; cdr3_nt: TGTGCCAGCAGTGGCCGAGGGGGCTATGGCTACACCTTC; cdr3_aa: CASSGRGGYGYTF
clone_size: .; d_call: .; j_call: TRBJ2-7; v_call: TRBV7-2; cdr3_nt: TGTGCCAGCAGCTTAGCTCACGGTTCGGGGGGCTTTACCTACGAGCAGTACTTC; cdr3_aa: CASSLAHGSGGFTYEQYF
clone_size: .; d_call: TRBD1; j_call: TRBJ1-1; v_call: TRBV6-6; cdr3_nt: TGTGCCAGCAGTTACGGGACAGCAGGGAACACTGAAGCTTTCTTT; cdr3_aa: CASSYGTAGNTEAFF
clone_size: .; d_call: TRBD2; j_call: TRBJ2-3; v_call: TRBV5-1; cdr3_nt: TGCGCCAGCCGGACTAGCGGGGGGACCTATGCCACAGATACGCAGTATTTT; cdr3_aa: CASRTSGGTYATDTQYF
clone_size: .; d_call: .; j_call: TRBJ2-7; v_call: TRBV9; cdr3_nt: TGTGCCAGCAGCGTAGCTGGGGACACTTTTTGGGAGCAGTACTTC; cdr3_aa: CASSVAGDTFWEQYF
clone_size: many; d_call: .; j_call: TRBJ1-4; v_call: TRBV7-2; cdr3_nt: TGTGCCAGCAGCCCAGGGAGCGGGGGAAAGCGGGAAAAACTGTTTTTT; cdr3_aa: CASSPGSGGKREKLFF
clone_size: .; d_call: TRBD2; j_call: TRBJ2-3; v_call: TRBV2; cdr3_nt: TGTGCCAGCAGTGAGAAGCGGGGGGACCTCACAGATACGCAGTATTTT; cdr3_aa: CASSEKRGDLTDTQYF
clone_size: .; d_call: .; j_call: TRBJ2-7; v_call: TRBV28; cdr3_nt: TGTGCCAGCAGTTGGGCCCTATACGAGCAGTACTTC; cdr3_aa: CASSWALYEQYF
clone_size: few; d_call: TRBD1; j_call: TRBJ1-2; v_call: TRBV5-1; cdr3_nt: TGCGCCAGCAGCTTGGGGGACAGGGTGAACTATGGCTACACCTTC; cdr3_aa: CASSLGDRVNYGYTF
clone_size: .; d_call: TRBD1; j_call: TRBJ1-1; v_call: TRBV5-1; cdr3_nt: TGCGCCAGCAGCGTAAAACAGGGGGCCTCTGAAGCTTTCTTT; cdr3_aa: CASSVKQGASEAFF
clone_size: .; d_call: TRBD2; j_call: TRBJ2-2; v_call: TRBV7-9; cdr3_nt: TGTTCCAGCAACCCGGGGGGAGGTTACACCGGGGAGCTGTTTTTT; cdr3_aa: CSSNPGGGYTGELFF
clone_size: .; d_call: .; j_call: TRBJ1-1; v_call: TRBV25-1; cdr3_nt: TGTGCCAGCAGAGTCCGTACAGGGCGGAACACTGAAGCTTTCTTT; cdr3_aa: CASRVRTGRNTEAFF
clone_size: .; d_call: .; j_call: TRBJ1-4; v_call: TRBV5-1; cdr3_nt: TGCGCCAGCAGCCCCCCTGACTCTGAAAAACTGTTTTTT; cdr3_aa: CASSPPDSEKLFF
clone_size: .; d_call: .; j_call: TRBJ2-5; v_call: TRBV7-9; cdr3_nt: TGTGCCAGCAGCGCGACAGTCCAAGAGACCCAGTACTTC; cdr3_aa: CASSATVQETQYF
clone_size: .; d_call: .; j_call: TRBJ1-4; v_call: TRBV30; cdr3_nt: TGTGCCTGGACAGGGGTTAATGAAAAACTGTTTTTT; cdr3_aa: CAWTGVNEKLFF
clone_size: .; d_call: .; j_call: TRBJ1-1; v_call: TRBV28; cdr3_nt: TGTGCCAGCAGTCCGCAGGGGTCCCGCGAAGCTTTCTTT; cdr3_aa: CASSPQGSREAFF
clone_size: .; d_call: .; j_call: TRBJ2-3; v_call: TRBV6-1; cdr3_nt: TGTGCCAGCAGTGAAAAGGGGTGGGGGGTTGGTGTCGGGGATACGCAGTATTTT; cdr3_aa: CASSEKGWGVGVGDTQYF
clone_size: .; d_call: TRBD1; j_call: TRBJ2-2; v_call: TRBV9; cdr3_nt: TGTGCCAGCAGCGCTCGGACAGGGAACACCGGGGAGCTGTTTTTT; cdr3_aa: CASSARTGNTGELFF
clone_size: .; d_call: .; j_call: TRBJ2-2; v_call: TRBV6-6; cdr3_nt: TGTGCCAGCACTATGACATGGAACACCGGGGAGCTGTTTTTT; cdr3_aa: CASTMTWNTGELFF
clone_size: .; d_call: TRBD2; j_call: TRBJ2-7; v_call: TRBV4-3; cdr3_nt: TGCGCCAGCAGCCAAGTACCCATCCGTGGTAGCGGGGGGAGCTACGAGCAGTACTTC; cdr3_aa: CASSQVPIRGSGGSYEQYF
clone_size: .; d_call: TRBD1; j_call: TRBJ1-2; v_call: TRBV11-2; cdr3_nt: TGTGCCAGCAGCTTAGTACTGACAGGGAGCGGAACCTTC; cdr3_aa: CASSLVLTGSGTF
clone_size: .; d_call: TRBD2; j_call: TRBJ2-1; v_call: TRBV7-3; cdr3_nt: TGTGCCAGCAGCTTAACATCGGGGGGGGGTAGTGAGCAGTTCTTC; cdr3_aa: CASSLTSGGGSEQFF
clone_size: .; d_call: TRBD1; j_call: TRBJ1-2; v_call: TRBV27; cdr3_nt: TGTGCCAGCAGTTTGACAGGGCAGAACTATGGCTACACCTTC; cdr3_aa: CASSLTGQNYGYTF
clone_size: .; d_call: .; j_call: TRBJ2-3; v_call: TRBV6-5; cdr3_nt: TGTGCCACGGCCGGGCCAGGGGCTAGCACAGATACGCAGTATTTT; cdr3_aa: CATAGPGASTDTQYF
clone_size: few; d_call: TRBD1; j_call: TRBJ1-1; v_call: TRBV27; cdr3_nt: TGTGCCAGCAGAGGGGGCACACCTGAAGCTTTCTTT; cdr3_aa: CASRGGTPEAFF
clone_size: .; d_call: .; j_call: TRBJ1-1; v_call: TRBV7-2; cdr3_nt: TGTGCCAGCAGCTTTTCGACAATTTTGGCTGAAGCTTTCTTT; cdr3_aa: CASSFSTILAEAFF
clone_size: .; d_call: TRBD2; j_call: TRBJ2-2; v_call: TRBV5-1; cdr3_nt: TGCGCCAGCAGCCGACGGACTAGCGGGGGGGCCCCCAGGGAGCTGTTTTTT; cdr3_aa: CASSRRTSGGAPRELFF
clone_size: .; d_call: TRBD1; j_call: TRBJ1-2; v_call: TRBV28; cdr3_nt: TGTGCCAGCAGGCTGGCGGCCGGGACAGACTTTTATGGCTACACCTTC; cdr3_aa: CASRLAAGTDFYGYTF
clone_size: .; d_call: TRBD1; j_call: TRBJ2-5; v_call: TRBV6-5; cdr3_nt: TGTGCCAGCAGTTTGGGACAGGGGAAAGAGACCCAGTACTTC; cdr3_aa: CASSLGQGKETQYF
clone_size: .; d_call: .; j_call: TRBJ2-7; v_call: TRBV6-5; cdr3_nt: TGTGCCAGCAGTAGGGGCGCACCCACCGAGCAGTACTTC; cdr3_aa: CASSRGAPTEQYF
clone_size: .; d_call: TRBD1; j_call: TRBJ2-6; v_call: TRBV7-9; cdr3_nt: TGTGCCAGCAGCCTTTGGGACAGGCCCGTCTCTGGGGCCAACGTCCTGACTTTC; cdr3_aa: CASSLWDRPVSGANVLTF
clone_size: few; d_call: TRBD1; j_call: TRBJ1-6; v_call: TRBV9; cdr3_nt: TGTGCCAGCAGCAAAACCGGGACAGGGGTTTCACCCCTCCACTTT; cdr3_aa: CASSKTGTGVSPLHF
clone_size: few; d_call: .; j_call: TRBJ1-1; v_call: TRBV10-3; cdr3_nt: TGTGCCATCGGGACATTTGAGAAGAACACTGAAGCTTTCTTT; cdr3_aa: CAIGTFEKNTEAFF
clone_size: .; d_call: TRBD2; j_call: TRBJ2-3; v_call: TRBV29-1; cdr3_nt: TGCAGCGTTGAAGAATTAGCGGGGGGGCCTGGGGGCACAGATACGCAGTATTTT; cdr3_aa: CSVEELAGGPGGTDTQYF
clone_size: .; d_call: TRBD1; j_call: TRBJ1-2; v_call: TRBV27; cdr3_nt: TGTGCCAGCAGTTCACAGGGGGCTGGCTATGGCTACACCTTC; cdr3_aa: CASSSQGAGYGYTF
clone_size: .; d_call: .; j_call: TRBJ1-2; v_call: TRBV28; cdr3_nt: TGTGCCAGCAGGGAACAGACGTATGGCTACACCTTC; cdr3_aa: CASREQTYGYTF